The rows below give T cell receptor beta chains drawn from one sample of a study of immune cell composition in non-small cell lung cancer. Clones were read by immunoSEQ multiplex PCR, and TCRdb kept only the in-frame ones, dropping some. The sample has just under 2,000 clones; over 60% are singletons. The material sequenced was non-adjacent lung tissue. The receptors come from a human donor with non-small cell lung cancer. The CDR3 runs from the conserved cysteine through the conserved F or W. A D gene is named only where the DNA matches it firmly. Not all rows give a size; the values are once, few, many and, for expanded clones, a class.

j_call d_call v_call clone_size cdr3_aa cdr3_nt
TRBJ1-5 - TRBV6-1 once CASRGVNSNQPQHF TGTGCCAGCAGGGGAGTAAATAGCAATCAGCCCCAGCATTTT
TRBJ2-3 TRBD2 TRBV5-1 - CASSVTSGRGDTQYF TGCGCCAGCAGCGTAACTAGCGGGAGGGGAGATACGCAGTATTTT
TRBJ1-1 - TRBV9 - CASSANLNTEAFF TGTGCCAGCAGCGCAAACTTGAACACTGAAGCTTTCTTT
TRBJ2-5 - TRBV5-8 - CASSLSGRETQYF TGTGCCAGCAGTCTGTCGGGGAGGGAGACCCAGTACTTC
TRBJ2-7 TRBD1 TRBV5-4 - CASSRDRGMFYEQYF TGTGCCAGCAGCCGTGACAGGGGGATGTTCTACGAGCAGTACTTC
TRBJ2-5 - TRBV12-5 - CASGLDPYQETQYF TGTGCTAGTGGTTTGGATCCGTACCAAGAGACCCAGTACTTC
TRBJ2-3 - TRBV4-2 - CASSQAGHSDTQYF TGTGCCAGCAGCCAAGCGGGACACTCAGATACGCAGTATTTT
TRBJ1-1 - TRBV7-9 - CASLPPGTEAFF TGTGCCAGCCTTCCCCCCGGGACTGAAGCTTTCTTT
TRBJ2-5 TRBD1 TRBV6-5 few CASSYLGTGGLYF TGTGCCAGCAGTTACTTGGGGACAGGTGGACTGTACTTC
TRBJ2-7 - TRBV5-4 - CASSVGGDSYEQYF TGTGCCAGCAGTGTAGGCGGCGATTCCTACGAGCAGTACTTC
TRBJ2-5 TRBD2 TRBV5-1 - CASSRWSSGGAGETQYF TGCGCCAGCAGCCGTTGGAGTAGCGGGGGGGCCGGTGAGACCCAGTACTTC
TRBJ1-3 - TRBV19 - CASLAGHAGNTIYF TGTGCCAGTTTGGCAGGGCACGCTGGAAACACCATATATTTT
TRBJ1-2 - TRBV7-8 - CASSLRVGYGYTF TGTGCCAGCAGCCTCAGGGTAGGCTATGGCTACACCTTC
TRBJ2-3 TRBD1 TRBV5-8 - CASSFTGGITDTQYF TGTGCCAGCAGCTTTACAGGGGGCATTACAGATACGCAGTATTTT
TRBJ2-4 TRBD2 TRBV7-3 - CASSPSGGGAKNIQYF TGTGCCAGCAGCCCTAGCGGGGGGGGAGCCAAAAACATTCAGTACTTC
TRBJ2-5 TRBD2 TRBV6-1 few CASSEGWTSGSLETQYF TGTGCCAGCAGTGAAGGTTGGACTAGCGGGAGTTTAGAGACCCAGTACTTC
TRBJ2-3 TRBD2 TRBV19 once CASSIAGTSGGLTQYF TGTGCCAGTAGTATAGCCGGGACTAGCGGGGGCTTAACGCAGTATTTT
TRBJ2-1 TRBD2 TRBV19 - CASSSTGTSGNEQFF TGTGCCAGTAGTTCAACCGGGACTAGCGGCAATGAGCAGTTCTTC
TRBJ2-6 - TRBV2 few CASSTPTTGANVLTF TGTGCCAGCAGTACCCCTACCACCGGGGCCAACGTCCTGACTTTC
TRBJ1-3 - TRBV6-5 - CASSAGVEDATIYF TGTGCCAGCAGTGCGGGGGTGGAAGACGCCACCATATATTTT
TRBJ1-2 TRBD1 TRBV7-2 - CASSLVSGTVNYGYTF TGTGCCAGCAGCTTAGTATCTGGGACAGTGAACTATGGCTACACCTTC
TRBJ2-1 TRBD1 TRBV19 once CASSIISGQGAGEQFF TGTGCCAGTAGTATAATATCGGGACAGGGGGCTGGTGAGCAGTTCTTC
TRBJ1-5 TRBD1 TRBV28 - CASSSGTGHQPQHF TGTGCCAGCAGTTCCGGGACAGGGCATCAGCCCCAGCATTTT
TRBJ1-3 TRBD1 TRBV11-2 - CASSFSRGPGDF TGTGCCAGCAGTTTCTCAAGGGGGCCCGGGGATTTT
TRBJ2-5 - TRBV11-2 - CASSLTVSTIQETQYF TGTGCCAGCAGCTTAACAGTGTCGACAATTCAAGAGACCCAGTACTTC
TRBJ2-1 - TRBV12-2 - CASRLVTSGRHHEQFF TGTGCAAGTCGCTTAGTAACTAGCGGGAGGCATCATGAGCAGTTCTTC
TRBJ2-7 TRBD1 TRBV4-2 - CASRKGQGVSYEQYF TGTGCCAGCAGAAAAGGACAGGGAGTTTCCTACGAGCAGTACTTC
TRBJ2-5 TRBD2 TRBV18 - CASSPGWEGETQYF TGTGCCAGCTCACCCGGATGGGAGGGGGAGACCCAGTACTTC
TRBJ2-1 TRBD2 TRBV27 - CASSLPRTSGGWVNEQFF TGTGCCAGCAGTTTACCCCGGACTAGCGGGGGGTGGGTCAATGAGCAGTTCTTC
TRBJ1-3 - TRBV7-3 large CASSLDMGNTIYF TGTGCCAGCAGCTTAGACATGGGAAACACCATATATTTT
TRBJ2-5 - TRBV7-9 once CASSPHSGGETQYF TGTGCCAGCAGCCCACACTCCGGGGGAGAGACCCAGTACTTC
TRBJ2-7 TRBD2 TRBV5-1 - CASSTASGRAGEQYF TGCGCCAGCAGTACAGCTAGCGGGAGAGCGGGGGAGCAGTACTTC
TRBJ1-1 - TRBV10-3 - CAIGTLLNTEAFF TGTGCCATCGGGACATTATTGAACACTGAAGCTTTCTTT
TRBJ1-2 TRBD1 TRBV7-6 - CASSLGTGYGYTF TGTGCCAGCAGCTTAGGGACAGGCTATGGCTACACCTTC
TRBJ1-5 - TRBV15 few CATSNRVNQPQHF TGTGCCACCAGCAACAGGGTCAATCAGCCCCAGCATTTT
TRBJ2-6 - TRBV2 once CASKRESLLLSGANVLTF TGTGCCAGTAAAAGAGAATCCCTCCTACTCTCTGGGGCCAACGTCCTGACTTTC
TRBJ1-5 TRBD1 TRBV19 few CASTKGQGQSNQPQHF TGTGCCAGTACGAAGGGACAGGGACAAAGCAATCAGCCCCAGCATTTT
TRBJ1-5 - TRBV19 - CASSMEGGRQPQHF TGTGCCAGTAGTATGGAGGGGGGGAGGCAGCCCCAGCATTTT
TRBJ2-5 - TRBV7-6 - CASSPNVGTQYF TGTGCCAGCAGCCCCAATGTCGGGACCCAGTACTTC
TRBJ1-1 - TRBV28 - CASSLRQDEAFF TGTGCCAGCAGTTTACGACAGGACGAAGCTTTCTTT
TRBJ2-5 TRBD2 TRBV5-4 - CASSSGLTLQETQYF TGTGCCAGCAGCTCGGGACTAACTCTCCAAGAGACCCAGTACTTC
TRBJ2-7 - TRBV5-3 - CASSFRGFDEQYF TGTGCCAGCAGCTTCCGGGGTTTCGACGAGCAGTACTTC
TRBJ2-3 TRBD2 TRBV5-1 - CASSSQLAGGADTQYF TGCGCCAGCAGCTCCCAGCTAGCGGGAGGGGCAGATACGCAGTATTTT
TRBJ1-1 - TRBV6-5 once CASSYSHKNTEAFF TGTGCCAGCAGTTACAGTCACAAGAACACTGAAGCTTTCTTT
TRBJ2-7 TRBD1 TRBV5-6 - CASSFTRDRGLYEQYF TGTGCCAGCAGCTTTACCCGGGACAGGGGTCTCTACGAGCAGTACTTC